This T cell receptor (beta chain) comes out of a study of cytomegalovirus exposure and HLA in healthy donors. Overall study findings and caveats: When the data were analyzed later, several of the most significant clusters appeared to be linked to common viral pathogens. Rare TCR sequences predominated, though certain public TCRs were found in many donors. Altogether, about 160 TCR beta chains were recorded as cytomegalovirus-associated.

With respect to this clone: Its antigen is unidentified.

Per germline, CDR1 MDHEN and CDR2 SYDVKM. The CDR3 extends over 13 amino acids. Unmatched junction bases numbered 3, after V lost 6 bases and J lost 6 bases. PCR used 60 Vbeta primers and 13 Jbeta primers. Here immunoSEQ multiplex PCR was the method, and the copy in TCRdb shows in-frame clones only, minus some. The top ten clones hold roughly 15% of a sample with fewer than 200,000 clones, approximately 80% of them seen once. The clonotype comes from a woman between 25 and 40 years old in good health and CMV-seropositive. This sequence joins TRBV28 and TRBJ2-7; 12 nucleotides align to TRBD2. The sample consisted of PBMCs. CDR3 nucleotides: TGTGCCAGCAGCTCGGGACTAGCGGGCGAGCAGTACTTC. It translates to CASSSGLAGEQYF. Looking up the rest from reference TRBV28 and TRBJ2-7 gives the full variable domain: DVKVTQSSRYLVKRTGEKVFLECVQDMDHENMFWYRQDPGLGLRLIYFSYDVKMKEKGDIPEGYSVSREKKERFSLILESASTNQTSMYLCASSSGLAGEQYFGPGTRLTVT.